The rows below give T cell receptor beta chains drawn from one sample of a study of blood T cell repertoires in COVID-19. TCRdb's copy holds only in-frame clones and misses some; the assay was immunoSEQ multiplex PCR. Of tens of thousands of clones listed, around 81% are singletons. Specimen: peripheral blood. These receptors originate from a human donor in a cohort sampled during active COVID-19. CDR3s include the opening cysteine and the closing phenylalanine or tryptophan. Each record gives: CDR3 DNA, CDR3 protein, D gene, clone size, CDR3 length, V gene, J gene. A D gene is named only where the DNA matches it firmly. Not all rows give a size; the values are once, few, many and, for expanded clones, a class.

cdr3_nt: TGTGCCACCAGTGACCAGACAGGTATCTATGGCTACACCTTC
cdr3_aa: CATSDQTGIYGYTF
d_call: NA
clone_size: once
cdr3_length: 14
v_call: TRBV24-1
j_call: TRBJ1-2

cdr3_nt: TGTGCCAGCAGTCCGATTTCGGGTGAGCAGTTCTTC
cdr3_aa: CASSPISGEQFF
d_call: NA
clone_size: few
cdr3_length: 12
v_call: TRBV28
j_call: TRBJ2-1

cdr3_nt: TGTGCCAGCAGCTTAGCGCTTGAAAGTAGCGAGACCCAGTACTTC
cdr3_aa: CASSLALESSETQYF
d_call: NA
clone_size: NA
cdr3_length: 15
v_call: TRBV7-9
j_call: TRBJ2-5

cdr3_nt: TGTGCCAGCAGCTTAGGGAGGGGACTAGCGGGAAAGGAGGAGCAGTTCTTC
cdr3_aa: CASSLGRGLAGKEEQFF
d_call: TRBD2
clone_size: NA
cdr3_length: 17
v_call: TRBV11-2
j_call: TRBJ2-1

cdr3_nt: TGTGCCAGCAGTTTCACCGGGCAGGGGATTTACGAGCAGTACTTC
cdr3_aa: CASSFTGQGIYEQYF
d_call: NA
clone_size: once
cdr3_length: 15
v_call: TRBV28
j_call: TRBJ2-7

cdr3_nt: TGTGCCAGCGGTCGCGGGCTCCAAGAGACCCAGTACTTC
cdr3_aa: CASGRGLQETQYF
d_call: NA
clone_size: NA
cdr3_length: 13
v_call: TRBV5-4
j_call: TRBJ2-5

cdr3_nt: TGTGCCAGCAGTCAACTAATTAGCGGGGATTACAATGAGCAGTTCTTC
cdr3_aa: CASSQLISGDYNEQFF
d_call: TRBD2
clone_size: NA
cdr3_length: 16
v_call: TRBV6-6
j_call: TRBJ2-1

cdr3_nt: TGTGCCAGCTCACTACCGATGAGCGCTGAAGCTTTCTTT
cdr3_aa: CASSLPMSAEAFF
d_call: NA
clone_size: NA
cdr3_length: 13
v_call: TRBV18
j_call: TRBJ1-1

cdr3_nt: TGTGCCAGTCACTCTATGGGGGGTCAAGAGACCCAGTACTTC
cdr3_aa: CASHSMGGQETQYF
d_call: NA
clone_size: NA
cdr3_length: 14
v_call: TRBV19
j_call: TRBJ2-5

cdr3_nt: TGCGCCTCCCACCTTTCGGGAGGGCCTAGCACAGATACGCAGTATTTT
cdr3_aa: CASHLSGGPSTDTQYF
d_call: TRBD2
clone_size: NA
cdr3_length: 16
v_call: TRBV5-1
j_call: TRBJ2-3

cdr3_nt: TGTGCCAGCAGTGAACGGGGGGCAAACACCATATATTTT
cdr3_aa: CASSERGANTIYF
d_call: NA
clone_size: NA
cdr3_length: 13
v_call: TRBV6-1
j_call: TRBJ1-3